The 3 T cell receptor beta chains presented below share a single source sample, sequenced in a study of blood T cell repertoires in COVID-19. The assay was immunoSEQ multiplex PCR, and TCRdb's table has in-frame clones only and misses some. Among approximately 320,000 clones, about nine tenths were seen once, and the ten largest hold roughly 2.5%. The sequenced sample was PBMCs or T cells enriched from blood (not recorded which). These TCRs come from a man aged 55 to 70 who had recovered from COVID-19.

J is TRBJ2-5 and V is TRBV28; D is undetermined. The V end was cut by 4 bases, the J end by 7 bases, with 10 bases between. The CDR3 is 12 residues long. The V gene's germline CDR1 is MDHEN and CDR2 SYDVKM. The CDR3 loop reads CASSSSGGTQYF. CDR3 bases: TGTGCCAGCAGTTCCTCCGGTGGGACCCAGTACTTC.

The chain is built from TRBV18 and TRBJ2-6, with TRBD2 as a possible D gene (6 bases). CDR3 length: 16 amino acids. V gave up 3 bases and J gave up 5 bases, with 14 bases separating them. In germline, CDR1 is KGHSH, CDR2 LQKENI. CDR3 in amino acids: CASSPGARDWANVLTF. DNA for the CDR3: TGTGCCAGCTCACCCGGGGCCAGGGACTGGGCCAACGTCCTGACTTTC.

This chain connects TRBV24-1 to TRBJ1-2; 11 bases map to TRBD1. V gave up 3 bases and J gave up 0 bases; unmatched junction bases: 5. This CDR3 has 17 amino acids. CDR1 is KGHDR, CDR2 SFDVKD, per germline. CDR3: CATSDAGDRGSNYGYTF. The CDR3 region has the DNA TGTGCCACCAGTGATGCTGGGGACAGGGGGTCTAACTATGGCTACACCTTC.